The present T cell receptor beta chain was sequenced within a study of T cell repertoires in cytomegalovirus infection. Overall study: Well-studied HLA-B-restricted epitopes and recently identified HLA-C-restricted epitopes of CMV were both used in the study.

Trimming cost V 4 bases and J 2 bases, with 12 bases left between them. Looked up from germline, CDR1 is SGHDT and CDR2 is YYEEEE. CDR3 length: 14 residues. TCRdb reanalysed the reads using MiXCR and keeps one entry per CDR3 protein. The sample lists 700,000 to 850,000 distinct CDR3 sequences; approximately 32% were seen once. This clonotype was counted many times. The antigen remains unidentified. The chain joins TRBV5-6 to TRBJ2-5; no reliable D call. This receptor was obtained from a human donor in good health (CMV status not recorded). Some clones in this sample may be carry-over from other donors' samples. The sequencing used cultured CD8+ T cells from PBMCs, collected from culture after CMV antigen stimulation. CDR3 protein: CASSTGRPQETQYF. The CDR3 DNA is TGTGCCAGCAGCACCGGACGTCCACAAGAGACCCAGTACTTC.